This TCR beta chain was recorded in a study of Graves' ophthalmopathy and Graves' hyperthyroidism. This CDR3 spans 13 amino acids. CDR1 is MNHEY and CDR2 is SVGAGI in the germline V gene. The V end was cut by 0 bases, the J end by 11 bases, with 13 bases between. TCR beta CDR3 regions were amplified from RNA transcripts. First-round RT-PCR used HTBI primers; second-round multiplex PCR followed. Via MiXCR, TCRdb re-called the multiplex PCR reads, giving one row per CDR3 protein. The sample holds a few hundred thousand distinct CDR3 sequences, 15% to 17% seen once. Sequencing input: peripheral blood. V is TRBV6-5 and J is TRBJ1-1, with D perhaps TRBD1 (6 bases). The clonotype was recovered from a woman under 30 with stable Graves' hyperthyroidism. CDR3: CASSYSAQGTAFF. The CDR3 region has the DNA TGTGCCAGCAGTTACTCTGCACAGGGAACGGCTTTCTTT.